This T cell receptor (beta chain) was found in a study of cytomegalovirus exposure and HLA in healthy donors. Germline V gene lookup returns CDR1 SGDLS and CDR2 YYNGEE. V was shortened by 7 bases and J by 2 bases, with 10 bases between the two germline ends. The length of the CDR3 is 14 residues. The PCR employed 60 Vbeta primers together with 13 Jbeta primers. Data came from immunoSEQ multiplex PCR; TCRdb stores just in-frame clones and leaves some out. The sample gives approximately 110,000 clones, 70% to 85% of which show up once; about 3.9% is in the top ten. The V gene is TRBV9, the J gene TRBJ2-6; D is possibly TRBD1 (5 bases). The specimen was PBMCs. The clonotype originates from a human donor in good health. CDR3 sequence: CASASTAGANVLTF. CDR3 DNA: TGTGCCAGCGCTTCGACAGCTGGGGCCAACGTCCTGACTTTC.